A selection of T cell receptor beta chains follows, all from one sample in a study of blood T cell repertoires in COVID-19. Sequenced by immunoSEQ multiplex PCR; TCRdb stores in-frame clones only, minus some. The table records some 230,000 clones, around 91% of them present only once. Specimen: PBMCs or T cells enriched from blood (not recorded which). These receptors were taken from a woman younger than 35 in a cohort exposed to, infected with or recovered from COVID-19 (not recorded which). The CDR3 runs from the conserved cysteine through the conserved F or W. Expanded clones get a size class; other rows say once, few or many, or leave the size out.

v_call clone_size cdr3_aa
TRBV6-5 once CATQDTSNTGELFF
TRBV9 NA CASSVDPRQPLHTIYF
TRBV20-1 NA CSASQGANTEAFF
TRBV5-1 NA CASSLGLAGGSLTDTQYF
TRBV6-5 once CASSYGGGDEKLFF
TRBV24-1 NA CATSDFSGVDTQYF
TRBV2 NA CASSDIRRDTQYF
TRBV2 NA CASSYPSPSVEQFF
TRBV27 NA CASSLRGFNQPQHF
TRBV5-1 NA CASSLERGWSDTQYF
TRBV7-9 NA CASTSGLSRGDTIYF
TRBV4-1 NA CASSATGAPSAEAFF
TRBV3-1/TRBV3-2 NA CASSPRDSLPGNTIYF
TRBV18 NA CASSPTGSGGYTF
TRBV4-2 once CASSQEAEGEQFF
TRBV13 NA CASSPEGTGGAFF
TRBV25-1 NA CASSTWTGSSYNSPLHF